A selection of T cell receptor beta chains follows, all from one sample in a study of blood T cell repertoires in COVID-19. Profiled with immunoSEQ multiplex PCR; TCRdb holds only in-frame clones, not every one. The repertoire consists of about 220,000 clones, with about 78% occurring once and the leading ten covering roughly 7%. The sequenced material came from peripheral blood. The receptors stem from a woman in her 70s with acute or convalescent COVID-19. CDR3s include the opening cysteine and the closing phenylalanine or tryptophan. D genes are given only for firm matches. The size of a clone is reported for some rows only, either as once, few or many, or as a class for expanded clones.

d_gene,abundance,j_gene,v_gene,CDR3aa,CDR3nt
NA,once,TRBJ2-7,TRBV12-3/TRBV12-4,CASSSTGFYEQYF,TGTGCCAGCAGTTCCACAGGTTTCTACGAGCAGTACTTC
TRBD2,few,TRBJ2-1,TRBV7-3,CASSLKRGNEQFF,TGTGCCAGCAGCTTAAAGCGGGGCAATGAGCAGTTCTTC
TRBD1,NA,TRBJ2-2,TRBV27,CASSPRTGVLLTGELFF,TGTGCCAGCAGTCCCAGGACAGGGGTCCTACTCACCGGGGAGCTGTTTTTT
TRBD2,NA,TRBJ2-7,TRBV4-1,CASSRSSSSGSYEQYF,TGCGCCAGCAGCCGTTCGTCTTCTAGCGGCTCCTACGAGCAGTACTTC
TRBD2,NA,TRBJ2-3,TRBV7-9,CASSLSGVTDTQYF,TGTGCCAGCAGCCTTAGCGGGGTCACAGATACGCAGTATTTT
TRBD1,NA,TRBJ1-3,TRBV3-1/TRBV3-2,CASSQGTGRGNTIYF,TGTGCCAGCAGCCAGGGGACAGGCAGAGGAAACACCATATATTTT
NA,NA,TRBJ1-4,TRBV23-1,CASAQEQFATNEKLFF,TGCGCCAGCGCCCAAGAACAGTTTGCAACTAATGAAAAACTGTTTTTT
NA,NA,TRBJ2-6,TRBV6-2/TRBV6-3,CASSYSVTESGANVLTF,TGTGCCAGCAGTTACTCGGTGACAGAATCTGGGGCCAACGTCCTGACTTTC
TRBD2,NA,TRBJ2-5,TRBV18,CASSPSVLSGAFGETQYF,TGTGCCAGCTCACCATCGGTGTTGAGCGGGGCGTTTGGGGAGACCCAGTACTTC
NA,NA,TRBJ2-5,TRBV2,CASTKNEKETQYF,TGTGCCAGCACCAAAAATGAGAAGGAGACCCAGTACTTC
NA,NA,TRBJ1-2,TRBV6-5,CASSPPGRENYGYTF,TGTGCCAGCAGTCCGCCCGGACGGGAGAACTATGGCTACACCTTC
NA,once,TRBJ2-7,TRBV24-1,CATSDPRQAPYEQYF,TGTGCCACCAGTGATCCCCGACAGGCCCCCTACGAGCAGTACTTC
NA,NA,TRBJ1-5,TRBV19,CASRYSNQPQHF,TGTGCCAGCCGGTATAGCAATCAGCCCCAGCATTTT
NA,NA,TRBJ1-1,TRBV29-1,CSVLTGNTEAFF,TGCAGCGTCCTTACAGGGAACACTGAAGCTTTCTTT
NA,NA,TRBJ2-1,TRBV6-2/TRBV6-3,CASSRSSGGNEQFF,TGTGCCAGCAGCAGGTCAAGCGGTGGGAATGAGCAGTTCTTC
NA,NA,TRBJ2-2,TRBV5-5,CASNRAGALTNTGELFF,TGTGCCAGCAATCGTGCAGGGGCGCTCACGAACACCGGGGAGCTGTTTTTT
TRBD2,NA,TRBJ2-2,TRBV3-1/TRBV3-2,CASSHGLVFQTGELFF,TGTGCCAGCAGCCATGGACTAGTTTTCCAGACCGGGGAGCTGTTTTTT
TRBD2,once,TRBJ2-1,TRBV10-1,CASSDKRGGSIEQFF,TGCGCCAGCAGTGATAAGCGGGGGGGCTCAATTGAGCAGTTCTTC
NA,few,TRBJ1-5,TRBV21-1,CASSLRGDQPQHF,TGTGCCAGCAGCCTCCGGGGAGATCAGCCCCAGCATTTT
NA,NA,TRBJ2-3,TRBV29-1,CSVGSIGSDTQYF,TGCAGCGTTGGGTCGATCGGGTCAGATACGCAGTATTTT
NA,NA,TRBJ2-3,TRBV27,CASSYRAGITDTQYF,TGTGCCAGCAGTTACCGAGCAGGGATCACAGATACGCAGTATTTT
NA,NA,TRBJ2-5,TRBV7-9,CASSLGGLRGTQYF,TGTGCCAGCAGCCTCGGGGGGCTCAGGGGGACCCAGTACTTC
TRBD1,NA,TRBJ2-1,TRBV10-1,CASSESDRADYNEQFF,TGCGCCAGCAGTGAGTCGGACAGGGCCGATTACAATGAGCAGTTCTTC
NA,NA,TRBJ1-1,TRBV6-5,CASSSESRANTEAFF,TGTGCCAGCAGTTCCGAGTCCAGGGCGAACACTGAAGCTTTCTTT
NA,NA,TRBJ2-5,TRBV10-2,CASSESRGETQYF,TGCGCCAGCAGTGAGTCTCGGGGAGAGACCCAGTACTTC
TRBD1,NA,TRBJ1-5,TRBV2,CASSETGGYQPQHF,TGTGCCAGCAGTGAGACAGGGGGCTATCAGCCCCAGCATTTT
NA,NA,TRBJ1-1,TRBV5-1,CASSYGLGETEAFF,TGCGCCAGCAGCTATGGGCTCGGGGAAACTGAAGCTTTCTTT
TRBD1,few,TRBJ1-4,TRBV5-6,CASSSFRGTTNEKLFF,TGTGCCAGCAGCTCCTTCAGGGGGACAACTAATGAAAAACTGTTTTTT
NA,NA,TRBJ2-7,TRBV11-1,CASSLIWGRNEQYF,TGTGCCAGCAGCTTAATTTGGGGCCGTAACGAGCAGTACTTC
TRBD2,NA,TRBJ2-5,TRBV3-1/TRBV3-2,CASSRVVGGGSETQYF,TGTGCCAGCAGCCGCGTCGTGGGCGGGGGATCAGAGACCCAGTACTTC
TRBD1,NA,TRBJ2-5,TRBV14,CASSHPGQGRWQETQYF,TGTGCCAGCAGCCACCCGGGACAGGGGAGGTGGCAAGAGACCCAGTACTTC
TRBD2,NA,TRBJ2-3,TRBV19,CASTIAASGGSLKTQYF,TGTGCCAGTACCATTGCGGCTAGCGGGGGGTCACTAAAGACGCAGTATTTT
TRBD2,NA,TRBJ2-3,TRBV9,CASSVNGRGAVADTQYF,TGTGCCAGCAGCGTTAACGGGCGGGGGGCCGTTGCAGATACGCAGTATTTT
NA,NA,TRBJ1-5,TRBV6-6,CASSYRGANNQPQHF,TGTGCCAGCAGTTACCGGGGAGCTAACAATCAGCCCCAGCATTTT
NA,once,TRBJ2-5,TRBV5-4,CASSLPRQETQYF,TGTGCCAGCAGCTTGCCCAGACAAGAGACCCAGTACTTC
NA,NA,TRBJ2-3,TRBV11-3,CASSRGTVETDTQYF,TGTGCCAGCAGCCGGGGGACTGTAGAGACAGATACGCAGTATTTT
NA,NA,TRBJ1-2,TRBV11-2,CASSPQGGIYNYGYTF,TGTGCCAGCAGCCCTCAGGGAGGGATATATAACTATGGCTACACCTTC
TRBD1,NA,TRBJ2-2,TRBV10-3,CAIRTGQGAGELFF,TGTGCCATCAGGACGGGACAGGGGGCCGGGGAGCTGTTTTTT
NA,NA,TRBJ2-7,TRBV27,CASSPQGGGVNEQYF,TGTGCCAGCAGTCCTCAGGGAGGGGGGGTCAACGAGCAGTACTTC
TRBD1,NA,TRBJ1-2,TRBV6-5,CASSSEQGASYGYTF,TGTGCCAGCAGTTCAGAACAGGGGGCTTCCTATGGCTACACCTTC
NA,NA,TRBJ2-7,TRBV12-3/TRBV12-4,CASSRTYGIEQYF,TGTGCCAGCAGTCGCACATACGGGATCGAGCAGTACTTC
NA,NA,TRBJ2-7,TRBV13,CASSPRSGSYEQYF,TGTGCCAGCAGCCCCCGTAGTGGCTCCTACGAGCAGTACTTC
TRBD2,NA,TRBJ2-1,TRBV5-1,CASSLAGGGDWNEQFF,TGCGCCAGCAGCTTGGCTGGCGGGGGGGATTGGAATGAGCAGTTCTTC
TRBD2,NA,TRBJ2-3,TRBV19,CASSPLRGVSSDTQYF,TGTGCCAGTAGTCCTCTTCGGGGGGTTTCCTCGGATACGCAGTATTTT
TRBD2,NA,TRBJ2-1,TRBV4-1,CASSQGSGGAFYNEQFF,TGCGCCAGCAGCCAGGGTAGCGGGGGGGCCTTCTACAATGAGCAGTTCTTC
TRBD1,NA,TRBJ1-1,TRBV6-5,CASSYVPGTVEAFF,TGTGCCAGCAGTTACGTTCCCGGGACAGTAGAAGCTTTCTTT
TRBD2,NA,TRBJ2-1,TRBV5-1,CASSFSPGGGEQFF,TGCGCCAGCAGCTTTTCACCGGGCGGGGGGGAGCAGTTCTTC
NA,NA,TRBJ2-3,TRBV30,CAWSAGADTQYF,TGTGCCTGGAGTGCGGGGGCAGATACGCAGTATTTT
NA,NA,TRBJ2-5,TRBV24-1,CATSTRGFQETQYF,TGTGCCACTTCTACCCGGGGGTTTCAAGAGACCCAGTACTTC
NA,NA,TRBJ2-3,TRBV11-2,CASSLEAGKDTQYF,TGTGCCAGCAGCTTAGAAGCGGGTAAAGATACGCAGTATTTT
NA,NA,TRBJ2-1,TRBV18,CASSPSRDIEQFF,TGTGCCAGCTCACCAAGCCGGGACATTGAGCAGTTCTTC
NA,NA,TRBJ2-2,TRBV5-1,CASSPRTSNTGELFF,TGCGCCAGCAGCCCCCGAACATCAAACACCGGGGAGCTGTTTTTT
TRBD2,once,TRBJ2-3,TRBV10-1,CASSPIAGPADTQYF,TGCGCCAGCAGCCCTATAGCGGGACCGGCAGATACGCAGTATTTT
NA,NA,TRBJ2-2,TRBV5-1,CASSGGQSGELFF,TGCGCCAGCAGCGGGGGCCAAAGCGGGGAGCTGTTTTTT
NA,NA,TRBJ2-5,TRBV19,CASSADPGETQYF,TGTGCCAGTAGTGCCGATCCCGGAGAGACCCAGTACTTC
TRBD2,once,TRBJ2-5,TRBV5-1,CASSLVAGGQETQYF,TGCGCCAGCAGCTTGGTAGCGGGGGGTCAAGAGACCCAGTACTTC
NA,many,TRBJ1-6,TRBV15,CATGPRGGYNSPLHF,TGTGCCACCGGACCCAGGGGCGGGTATAATTCACCCCTCCACTTT
TRBD2,NA,TRBJ2-3,TRBV6-5,CATDRGLAGTDTQYF,TGTGCCACCGATAGGGGTCTAGCGGGCACAGATACGCAGTATTTT
TRBD1,NA,TRBJ2-3,TRBV5-1,CASSIGQGASTDTQYF,TGCGCCAGCAGCATAGGACAGGGGGCGAGCACAGATACGCAGTATTTT